This TCR beta chain was sequenced for a study of T-cell memory formation after mild COVID-19. Study conclusions and caveats: Proof of SARS-CoV-2 specificity was absent for the second-wave clones that crested on day 37. The CD4+ clones that contracted clustered mainly within CM and EM, and the CD8+ clones concentrated in EMRA. The finding that pre-infection memory included some responding clones suggested that cross-reactive memory joined. CD4/CD8 balance held among clones contracting day 15 to 85, and later expanders leaned CD4+.

The CDR3 has 14 amino acids. CDR1 KGHDR and CDR2 SFDVKD come from the germline V gene. V was shortened by 9 bases and J by 2 bases, with 15 bases between the two germline ends. As regards this clonotype: The antigen is not known.

TCRdb re-derived calls from the 5' RACE reads in MiXCR, one entry per CDR3 protein. Found here are 550,000 to 650,000 distinct CDR3 sequences, around 15% of them singletons; the top ten hold about 8.1%. Sequenced: PBMCs or a T cell subset sorted from them (not recorded which). The chain combines TRBV24-1 with TRBJ1-2, with D unclear. The receptor comes from an adult woman who had mild COVID-19 (a few samples of this study predate the infection). Cell type and time point are not known. The CDR3 region has the DNA TGTGCCACCTCCAAGCACGAGTTGAACTATGGCTACACCTTC. As protein: CATSKHELNYGYTF.